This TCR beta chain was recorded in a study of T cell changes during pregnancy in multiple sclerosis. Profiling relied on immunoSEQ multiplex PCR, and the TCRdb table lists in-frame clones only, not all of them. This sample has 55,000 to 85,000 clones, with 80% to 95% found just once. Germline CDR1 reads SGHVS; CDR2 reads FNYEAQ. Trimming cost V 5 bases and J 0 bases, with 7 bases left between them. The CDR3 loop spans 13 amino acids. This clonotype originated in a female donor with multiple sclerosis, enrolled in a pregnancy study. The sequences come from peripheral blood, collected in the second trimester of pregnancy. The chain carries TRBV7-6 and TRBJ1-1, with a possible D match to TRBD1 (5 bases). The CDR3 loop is CASSLQVNTEAFF. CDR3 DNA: TGTGCCAGCAGCCTACAGGTGAACACTGAAGCTTTCTTT.